Listed here are 10 T cell receptor beta chains from one sample, sequenced in a study of cytomegalovirus exposure and HLA in healthy donors. The PCR made use of 60 Vbeta and 13 Jbeta primers. The assay was immunoSEQ multiplex PCR, and TCRdb's table has in-frame clones only and misses some. The sample lists 85,000 to 100,000 clones; about 77% were seen once. Sequenced sample: PBMCs. These receptors all stem from a woman aged 40 to 50 in good health and CMV-seronegative.

The chain links TRBV7-2 to TRBJ1-2; the match to TRBD1 covers 7 bases. V shed 5 bases, J shed 3 bases, and the junction held 6 bases outside the gene matches. CDR1 is SGHTA and CDR2 is FQGNSA in the germline V gene. CDR3 length: 14 residues. CDR3 sequence (DNA): TGTGCCAGCAGCCCGGGACAGATCTACTATGGCTACACCTTC. It codes for CASSPGQIYYGYTF.

J is TRBJ2-2 and V is TRBV5-1; TRBD2 is a possible D gene (6 bases). Germline CDR1 is SGHRS and CDR2 is YFSETQ. V shed 3 bases and J shed 0 bases, with 12 bases lying between them. The CDR3 totals 16 residues. The CDR3 DNA is TGCGCCAGCAGCTCTGGGACTTACGCGAACACCGGGGAGCTGTTTTTT. Translated: CASSSGTYANTGELFF.

This clone has a handful of counts. The V call is TRBV6-5, the J call TRBJ1-4; TRBD1 matches 8 bases. Germline V gene lookup returns CDR1 MNHEY and CDR2 SVGAGI. Germline trimming cut 6 bases from V and 8 bases from J; bases unmatched to any gene: 5. The CDR3 spans 13 residues. CDR3 bases: TGTGCCAGCAGCCTCGACAGGGGAGAAAAACTGTTTTTT. Residues: CASSLDRGEKLFF.

CDR3 residues: CASSSQGTSYDTEAFF. DNA of the CDR3: TGTGCCAGCAGTTCTCAGGGGACTAGTTACGACACTGAAGCTTTCTTT. J is TRBJ1-1 and V is TRBV6-5, with a weak D call TRBD1 (6 bases). The germline CDR1 and CDR2 sequences are MNHEY and SVGAGI. Trimming took off 4 bases at V and 3 bases at J, with 18 bases between the two ends. The CDR3 is 16 amino acids.

In its sample, this clone was seen a few times. V and J are TRBV5-1 and TRBJ2-1, with no clear D. V dropped 1 base and J dropped 1 base, with 6 bases sitting between them. CDR1 and CDR2 (germline): SGHRS, YFSETQ. This CDR3 has 14 amino acids. The CDR3 region is CASSLQESYNEQFF. The CDR3 coding sequence is TGCGCCAGCAGCTTGCAGGAATCCTACAATGAGCAGTTCTTC.

The genes are TRBV5-1 and TRBJ2-7, with 11 bases fitting TRBD1. This CDR3 comprises 13 residues. The ends lost 6 bases at V and 2 bases at J; junction bases unmatched: 1. Germline V gene data show CDR1 as SGHRS and CDR2 as YFSETQ. The chain's CDR3 is CASTGQGAYEQYF. DNA for the CDR3: TGCGCCAGCACGGGACAGGGGGCCTACGAGCAGTACTTC.

The chain combines TRBV9 with TRBJ2-1, with 7 bases fitting TRBD2. The CDR3 runs to 15 residues. Per germline, CDR1 SGDLS and CDR2 YYNGEE. J lost 2 bases, V lost 2 bases, and 4 bases had no gene match. This chain's CDR3 is CASSVTSVTYNEQFF. CDR3 sequence (DNA): TGTGCCAGCAGCGTTACTAGCGTCACCTACAATGAGCAGTTCTTC.

The V and J genes are TRBV13 and TRBJ2-5, with D maybe TRBD2 (6 bases). The CDR3 is 15 amino acids. Germline-derived CDR1 and CDR2 are PRHDT and FYEKMQ (reference sequence). V lost 1 base and J 3 bases, leaving 12 bases between the germline ends. Here the CDR3 DNA reads TGTGCCAGCAGCTTAGAAGGAGGGAGGAAAGAGACCCAGTACTTC. It yields the protein CASSLEGGRKETQYF.

The chain uses TRBV7-3 and TRBJ1-5, with unresolved D. The CDR3 has 18 residues. Germline values: CDR1 SGHTA, CDR2 FQGTGA. V gave up 3 bases and J gave up 5 bases, with 23 bases separating them. CDR3 protein: CASSFPEAWEGRDQPQHF. DNA for the CDR3: TGTGCCAGCAGCTTCCCGGAAGCTTGGGAGGGTAGAGATCAGCCCCAGCATTTT.

The chain carries TRBV10-3 and TRBJ1-4; weak D call: TRBD1 (6 bases). The CDR3 spans 16 residues. V lost 4 bases, J lost 0 bases, and 12 bases lay in between. Germline V gene sequence: CDR1 ENHRY, CDR2 SYGVKD. Here the CDR3 reads CAISAGQTTTNEKLFF. CDR3 in DNA: TGTGCCATCAGTGCCGGACAGACTACAACTAATGAAAAACTGTTTTTT.